Reported below is one T cell receptor beta chain. Here immunoSEQ multiplex PCR was the method, and the copy in TCRdb shows in-frame clones only, minus some. The sample records 60,000 to 75,000 clones, 80% being singletons. These data are taken from a study of OX40 agonist ivuxolimab in advanced cancers. The CDR3 extends over 13 amino acids. V gave up 6 bases and J gave up 4 bases; unmatched junction bases: 2. From germline, CDR1 is MRHNA and CDR2 SNTAGT. The genes are TRBV6-4 and TRBJ1-1; TRBD1 matches at 10 bases. The receptor was isolated from an adult with an advanced solid tumor such as melanoma, head and neck, liver or kidney cancer. The sample in question was CD4+ or CD8+ T cells sorted from blood, obtained in a trial of the OX40 agonist ivuxolimab. The CDR3 sequence: CASSRTGGTEAFF. The CDR3, as DNA: TGTGCCAGCAGCCGGACAGGGGGCACTGAAGCTTTCTTT.